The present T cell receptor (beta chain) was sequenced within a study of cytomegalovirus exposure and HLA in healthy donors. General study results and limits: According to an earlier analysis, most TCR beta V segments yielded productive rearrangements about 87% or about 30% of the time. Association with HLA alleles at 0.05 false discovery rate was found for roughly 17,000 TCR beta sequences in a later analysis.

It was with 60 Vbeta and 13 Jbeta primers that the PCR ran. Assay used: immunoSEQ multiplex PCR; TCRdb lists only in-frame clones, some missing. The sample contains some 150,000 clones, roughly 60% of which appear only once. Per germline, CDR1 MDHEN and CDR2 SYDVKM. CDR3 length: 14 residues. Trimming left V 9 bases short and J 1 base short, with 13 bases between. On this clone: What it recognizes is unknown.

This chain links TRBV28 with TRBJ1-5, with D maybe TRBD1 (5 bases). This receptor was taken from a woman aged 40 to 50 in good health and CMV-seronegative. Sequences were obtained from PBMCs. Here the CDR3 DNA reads TGTGCCAGTGGGCGGGGGGGGAGCAATCAGCCCCAGCATTTT. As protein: CASGRGGSNQPQHF.